Presented here are 6 T cell receptor beta chains from one specimen sequenced in a study of T cells in localized non-small cell lung cancer. Repertoires were generated with immunoSEQ multiplex PCR, while TCRdb's copy carries only in-frame clones and drops some. The table has 35,000 or so clones, about 87% seen once. The sequenced sample was peripheral blood, obtained before any cancer treatment. These TCRs come from a woman between 40 and 69 years old with stage I lung adenocarcinoma.

The J gene is TRBJ1-5, the V gene TRBV15; 9 bases align to TRBD1. V gave up 4 bases and J gave up 6 bases; unmatched junction bases: 4. This CDR3 has 14 residues. Germline V gene data show CDR1 as LNHNV and CDR2 as YYDKDF (reference sequence). CDR3 DNA sequence: TGTGCCACCAGCATGGGACAGGGAAGTCAGCCCCAGCATTTT. Translated: CATSMGQGSQPQHF.

The chain employs TRBV7-2 and TRBJ2-7, with TRBD2 identical over 10 bases. Germline assignment: CDR1 SGHTA and CDR2 FQGNSA. The CDR3 sequence is 14 residues long. With 6 bases clipped from V and 0 bases from J, the junction kept 2 bases outside the gene matches. CDR3 protein: CASSWTSGSYEQYF. CDR3 bases: TGTGCCAGCAGTTGGACTAGCGGCTCCTACGAGCAGTACTTC.

This clone occurred once. The V and J genes are TRBV5-1 and TRBJ2-3; D ambiguous. Germline values: CDR1 SGHRS, CDR2 YFSETQ. This CDR3 has 12 amino acids. V was clipped by 0 bases and J by 5 bases, with 4 bases between them. This chain's CDR3 is CASSLGGDTQYF. CDR3 nucleotides: TGCGCCAGCAGCTTGGGGGGAGATACGCAGTATTTT.

V and J are TRBV2 and TRBJ2-1, with TRBD1 matching over 11 bases. The CDR3 runs to 16 residues. From germline, CDR1 is SNHLY and CDR2 FYNNEI. The V gene end was trimmed by 7 bases and the J gene end by 4 bases; junction bases not matched to a gene: 9. This CDR3 is CASKTSGTGGYNEQFF. The CDR3 region has the DNA TGTGCCAGCAAGACTTCGGGGACAGGGGGATACAATGAGCAGTTCTTC.

This clone is a singleton in its sample. This chain uses TRBV2 with TRBJ2-2, with a weak D call TRBD1 (6 bases). Germline V lookup: CDR1 SNHLY, CDR2 FYNNEI. This CDR3 has 14 amino acids. V dropped 6 bases and J dropped 3 bases, with 11 bases sitting between them. CDR3 region: CASSTGFDTGELFF. For the CDR3, the DNA is TGTGCCAGCAGCACAGGGTTTGACACCGGGGAGCTGTTTTTT. Full variable domain (missing parts from reference TRBV2 and TRBJ2-2): EPEVTQTPSHQVTQMGQEVILRCVPISNHLYFYWYRQILGQKVEFLVSFYNNEISEKSEIFDDQFSVERPDGSNFTLKIRSTKLEDSAMYFCASSTGFDTGELFFGEGSRLTVL.

The chain carries TRBV11-1 and TRBJ2-2, with D maybe TRBD2 (5 bases). This CDR3 has 17 amino acids. The germline V and J ends were trimmed by 5 bases and 0 bases, with 16 bases remaining between them. The germline gives CDR1 SGHAT, CDR2 FQDESV (reference sequence). The CDR3 region has the DNA TGTGCCAGCAGCCCCCCCCCGACACTAGCGAACACCGGGGAGCTGTTTTTT. Residues: CASSPPPTLANTGELFF.